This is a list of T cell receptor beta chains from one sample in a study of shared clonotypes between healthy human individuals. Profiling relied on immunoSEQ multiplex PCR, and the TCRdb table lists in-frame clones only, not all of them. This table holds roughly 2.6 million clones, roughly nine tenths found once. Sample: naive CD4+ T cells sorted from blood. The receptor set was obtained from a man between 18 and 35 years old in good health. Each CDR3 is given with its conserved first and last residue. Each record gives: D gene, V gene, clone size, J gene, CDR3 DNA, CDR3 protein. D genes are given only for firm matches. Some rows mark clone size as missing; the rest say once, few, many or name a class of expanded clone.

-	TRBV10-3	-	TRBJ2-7	TGTGCCATCAGCGGCGGGGCGAGCTCCTACGAGCAGTACTTC	CAISGGASSYEQYF
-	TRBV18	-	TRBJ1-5	TGTGCCAGCTCACCATGGCCGGGAGCAGGCAATCAGCCCCAGCATTTT	CASSPWPGAGNQPQHF
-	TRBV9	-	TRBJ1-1	TGTGCCAGCAGCGTATTCGGGGGGAACACTGAAGCTTTCTTT	CASSVFGGNTEAFF
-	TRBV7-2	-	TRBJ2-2	TGTGCCAGCCAGTTAGGGAATTTCGCGAACACCGGGGAGCTGTTTTTT	CASQLGNFANTGELFF
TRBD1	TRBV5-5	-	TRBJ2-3	TGTGCCAGCAGCTTCCAGCCGGGACAGGGAAGCACAGATACGCAGTATTTT	CASSFQPGQGSTDTQYF
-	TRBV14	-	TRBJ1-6	TGTGCCAGCAGCCAACAGGGGAGGGGGTATAATTCACCCCTCCACTTT	CASSQQGRGYNSPLHF
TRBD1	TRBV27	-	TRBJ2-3	TGTGCCACGGCCGGGACAGTCCACACAGATACGCAGTATTTT	CATAGTVHTDTQYF
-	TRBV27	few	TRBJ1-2	TGTGCCAGCAGTTTATATGAGTCCTATGGCTACACCTTC	CASSLYESYGYTF
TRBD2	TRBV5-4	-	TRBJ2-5	TGTGCCAGCAGCTACGGGACTAGCGGGGGCCAAGAGACCCAGTACTTC	CASSYGTSGGQETQYF
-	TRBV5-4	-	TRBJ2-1	TGTGCCAGCAGCTCGTTGGACAGTAAAACCTACAATGAGCAGTTCTTC	CASSSLDSKTYNEQFF
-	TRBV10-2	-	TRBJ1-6	TGCGCCAGCAGTGACCCCCACGAGGGGGGGAATTCACCCCTCCACTTT	CASSDPHEGGNSPLHF
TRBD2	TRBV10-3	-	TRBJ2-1	TGTGCCACCAAAGATACTAGCGGGGTGGGTGAGCAGTTCTTC	CATKDTSGVGEQFF
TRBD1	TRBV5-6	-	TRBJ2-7	TGTGCCAGCAGCTCGTGGACAGGGATGGGCGAGCAGTACTTC	CASSSWTGMGEQYF
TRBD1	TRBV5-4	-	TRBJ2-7	TGTGCCAGCAGCTTGGCCGGAACAGGGGGCTACGAGCAGTACTTC	CASSLAGTGGYEQYF
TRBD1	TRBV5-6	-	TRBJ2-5	TGTGCCAGCAGCCGACGGACAGGGGGCGGTCAAGAGACCCAGTACTTC	CASSRRTGGGQETQYF
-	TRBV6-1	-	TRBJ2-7	TGTGCCAGCAGTGAACATCGGGGAGTCCCCTACGAGCAGTACTTC	CASSEHRGVPYEQYF
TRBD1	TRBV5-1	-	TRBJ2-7	TGCGCCAGCAGCTCGGACAGGGCCTTCTACGAGCAGTACTTC	CASSSDRAFYEQYF
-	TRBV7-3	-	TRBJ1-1	TGTGCCACCAAAGAGGAGCACCAAAACACTGAAGCTTTCTTT	CATKEEHQNTEAFF